The 10 T cell receptor beta chains below come from one sample, sequenced in a study of naive and memory T cell subsets. Ligated cDNA underwent four rounds of PCR with nested alpha and beta constant region primers and SP2. MiXCR, run by TCRdb on the 5' RACE reads, gives a single entry per CDR3 protein. The data contain about 48,000 distinct CDR3 sequences, approximately 4.5% of them singletons. The library had UMIs added by 3' ligation of an oligonucleotide to TCR cDNA. Receptors were obtained from a female donor in good health.

This clonotype showed up many times. The chain joins TRBV28 to TRBJ2-2; D tentatively reads TRBD1 or TRBD2 (5 bases each). The V gene's germline CDR1 is MDHEN and CDR2 SYDVKM. V lost 3 bases and J lost 8, with 19 bases in between. The CDR3 extends over 16 amino acids. The chain's CDR3 is CASSFGPGRTKGELFF. CDR3 DNA: TGTGCCAGCAGTTTCGGTCCGGGGCGGACCAAAGGGGAGCTGTTTTTT.

This clonotype occurred many times. The rearrangement joins TRBV9 to TRBJ2-1; D may be TRBD2 (7 bases). The V end was cut by 0 bases, the J end by 5 bases, with 12 bases between. The CDR3 runs 15 residues. The germline V gene encodes CDR1 SGDLS and CDR2 YYNGEE. The CDR3 region has the DNA TGTGCCAGCAGCGTAGGGGGGGGGCAGGACAATGAGCAGTTCTTC. This codes for CASSVGGGQDNEQFF.

This clonotype was seen repeatedly, ten times or more. The chain employs TRBV12-3 or TRBV12-4 and TRBJ2-5; 8 nucleotides align to TRBD1. J lost 5 bases, V lost 5 bases, and 7 bases had no gene match. The CDR3 runs 14 residues. The CDR3 DNA is TGTGCCAGCAGTAGGACAGGGTCCATCGAGACCCAGTACTTC. The encoded protein is CASSRTGSIETQYF.

This clonotype appeared many times. The chain recombines TRBV11-1 with TRBJ1-2; D remains ambiguous. The CDR3 spans 14 residues. Between the trimmed V and J ends, which lost 1 base and 3 bases, there was a span of 9 bases. Looked up from germline, CDR1 is SGHAT and CDR2 is FQDESV (reference sequence). CDR3 DNA sequence: TGTGCCAGCAGCTTAGAATCAGAAGACTATGGCTACACCTTC. It codes for CASSLESEDYGYTF. The full variable domain, rest sourced from reference TRBV11-1 and TRBJ1-2, is EAEVAQSPRYKITEKSQAVAFWCDPISGHATLYWYRQILGQGPELLVQFQDESVVDDSQLPKDRFSAERLKGVDSTLKIQPAELGDSAMYLCASSLESEDYGYTFGSGTRLTVV.

This clonotype was seen ten or more times. The genes are TRBV11-1 and TRBJ2-1; 7 bases agree with TRBD2. The CDR3 has 17 residues. Germline assignment: CDR1 SGHAT and CDR2 FQDESV (reference sequence). The V and J ends lost 4 bases and 2 bases, in that order; junction bases with no gene match: 11. CDR3 nucleotide sequence: TGTGCCAGCAGCTCCCTAGCAATGGGAGGGACCTACAATGAGCAGTTCTTC. Protein sequence: CASSSLAMGGTYNEQFF.

Ten or more counts support this clonotype. The V gene is TRBV20-1, the J gene TRBJ2-3; 7 bases are a match to TRBD2. The germline V gene encodes CDR1 DFQATT and CDR2 SNEGSKA (reference sequence). This CDR3 is 13 amino acids long. J gave up 4 bases and V 4 bases, and 5 bases lay outside the gene matches. CDR3 sequence: CSATRLAPDTQYF. CDR3 bases: TGCAGTGCTACCCGACTAGCCCCAGATACGCAGTATTTT.

This clonotype showed up many times. This chain links TRBV20-1 with TRBJ2-7, with D perhaps TRBD1 (5 bases). Trimming removed 3 bases at V and 6 bases at J, with 9 bases between. This CDR3 has 11 residues. Germline V gene lookup returns CDR1 DFQATT and CDR2 SNEGSKA (reference sequence). The CDR3 here is CSARGLFEQYF. The CDR3 DNA reads TGCAGTGCTAGGGGGCTTTTCGAGCAGTACTTC.

This clonotype was detected ten times or more. The rearrangement links TRBV28 to TRBJ2-7, with a possible D match to TRBD1 (6 bases). The V gene's germline CDR1 is MDHEN and CDR2 SYDVKM. The length of the CDR3 is 15 residues. V gave up 0 bases and J gave up 3 bases, with 12 bases separating them. CDR3 DNA sequence: TGTGCCAGCAGTTTATGGATCGGACAGCTCTACGAGCAGTACTTC. Translating gives CASSLWIGQLYEQYF.

Ten or more counts support this clonotype. J is TRBJ2-7 and V is TRBV20-1, with 7 nucleotides matching TRBD1. In germline, CDR1 is DFQATT, CDR2 SNEGSKA (reference sequence). CDR3 length equals 13 residues. J lost 6 bases, V lost 6 bases, and 11 bases had no gene match. The CDR3 protein is CSARQGRNVEQYF. DNA of the CDR3: TGCAGTGCAAGACAGGGTAGGAATGTCGAGCAGTACTTC.

This clonotype appeared a few times. The chain uses TRBV6-6 and TRBJ2-1; 10 bases align to TRBD2. The ends lost 0 bases at V and 7 bases at J; junction bases unmatched: 6. Per the germline V gene, CDR1 is MNHNY and CDR2 is SVGAGI (reference sequence). This CDR3 contains 16 residues. This CDR3 is CASSYSKAGGRNEQFF. For the CDR3, the DNA is TGTGCCAGCAGTTACTCGAAAGCGGGAGGGCGGAATGAGCAGTTCTTC.